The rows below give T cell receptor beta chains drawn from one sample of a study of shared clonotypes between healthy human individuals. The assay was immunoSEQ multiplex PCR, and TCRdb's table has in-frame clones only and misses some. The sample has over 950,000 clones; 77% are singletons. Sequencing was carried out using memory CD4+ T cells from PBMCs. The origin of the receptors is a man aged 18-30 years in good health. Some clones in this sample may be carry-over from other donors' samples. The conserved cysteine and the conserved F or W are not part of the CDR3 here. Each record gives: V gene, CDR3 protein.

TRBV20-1,SVFIRETQY
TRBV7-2,ASSFARTSTDTQY
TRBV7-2,ASSLDRSREGGYT
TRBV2,ASSPRDRGREPQH
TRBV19,ASSVIGTRAYNEQF
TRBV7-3,ASSFQRVGTGELF
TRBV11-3,ASSTDGEANEQF
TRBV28,ASSPAGDYGYT
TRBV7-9,ASSFPTGFGYT
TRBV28,ASNLAGGRGETQY
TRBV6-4,ASSSIRVNGETQY